These 20 T cell receptor beta chains were sequenced from one sample in a study of blood T cell repertoires in COVID-19. TCRdb's copy holds only in-frame clones and misses some; the assay was immunoSEQ multiplex PCR. The sample consists of roughly 100,000 clones, 75% to 85% of them appearing once. The sequenced sample was peripheral blood. These receptors were collected from a woman of 80 years or more with acute or convalescent COVID-19.

The chain carries TRBV18 and TRBJ1-5; unclear D gene. Germline V gives CDR1 KGHSH, CDR2 LQKENI. V lost 2 bases to trimming and J lost 6 bases, with 11 bases between them. The CDR3 has 14 residues. The CDR3 protein is CASSPFSEGQPQHF. The CDR3 coding sequence is TGTGCCAGCTCACCATTTTCCGAGGGTCAGCCCCAGCATTTT.

This clone was recorded only once. The genes are TRBV3-1 (or the pseudogene TRBV3-2) and TRBJ2-4; D possibly corresponds to TRBD1 (6 bases). Trimming left V 2 bases short and J 3 bases short, with 8 bases between. The germline CDR1 and CDR2 sequences are LGHDT and YNNKEL (reference sequence). The CDR3 is made up of 14 amino acids. CDR3 sequence reads: CASSQQGFKNIQYF. The DNA of the CDR3 is TGTGCCAGCAGCCAACAGGGGTTCAAAAACATTCAGTACTTC.

This chain connects TRBV7-6 to TRBJ2-3; TRBD2 aligns across 12 bases. Unmatched junction bases numbered 10, after V lost 6 bases and J lost 6 bases. The CDR3 is 16 amino acids. Per germline, CDR1 SGHVS and CDR2 FNYEAQ. The CDR3, as DNA: TGTGCCAGCAGGCCTAGCGGGGGGGCGATGGATGATACGCAGTATTTT. Translated: CASRPSGGAMDDTQYF.

The rearrangement links TRBV6-5 to TRBJ1-4; 8 bases fit TRBD1. Germline loops: CDR1 MNHEY, CDR2 SVGAGI. The CDR3 contains 14 residues. Trimming at V came to 4 bases and at J to 7 bases, leaving 5 bases not matched to a gene. The CDR3 coding sequence is TGTGCCAGCAGTTTGGACAGGGTGGGTGAAAAACTGTTTTTT. It codes for CASSLDRVGEKLFF.

The CDR3 nucleotides read TGTGCCATTTCCTCCGGGACAGATACAGATACGCAGTATTTT. Its protein product is CAISSGTDTDTQYF. The rearrangement joins TRBV10-3 to TRBJ2-3; TRBD1 agrees at 7 bases. J lost 3 bases, V lost 9 bases, and 9 bases had no gene match. Germline assignment: CDR1 ENHRY and CDR2 SYGVKD. This CDR3 region has 14 residues.

This clone was seen a single time. J is TRBJ1-2 and V is TRBV28; no firm D call. Germline V CDR1 and CDR2: MDHEN, SYDVKM. Trimming stripped 8 bases from V and 2 bases from J, with 15 bases between. The CDR3 is 14 residues long. The CDR3 DNA is TGTGCCAGCCTTCTCCCGGGGTCGAACTATGGCTACACCTTC. Its protein product is CASLLPGSNYGYTF.

This sequence joins TRBV18 and TRBJ2-4; 10 bases match TRBD1. The CDR3 covers 15 residues. V trimming: 2 bases; J trimming: 9 bases; junction bases outside the gene matches: 7. Germline V CDR1 and CDR2: KGHSH, LQKENI. The CDR3 bases are TGTGCCAGCTCACCAGCACGGGACAGGGGCAGCATTCAGTACTTC. Translating it yields CASSPARDRGSIQYF.

The chain joins TRBV11-2 to TRBJ2-7; 9 nucleotides align to TRBD1. The J segment lost 5 bases and the V segment lost 2 bases, leaving 4 bases of the junction unmatched. The germline CDR1 and CDR2 sequences are SGHAT and FQNNGV. CDR3 length: 14 residues. The CDR3 DNA follows: TGTGCCAGCAGCTTAACACGGACAGGGGACGAGCAGTACTTC. Its protein product is CASSLTRTGDEQYF.

The rearrangement joins TRBV2 to TRBJ2-3, with D possibly TRBD2 on 5 matching bases. The CDR3 runs to 14 residues. The V end was cut by 8 bases, the J end by 5 bases, with 17 bases between. From germline, CDR1 is SNHLY and CDR2 FYNNEI. This CDR3 is CASGRLPAEDTQYF. DNA for the CDR3: TGTGCCAGCGGGCGGTTACCAGCGGAAGATACGCAGTATTTT.

This sequence joins TRBV19 and TRBJ2-4, with D perhaps matching TRBD1 (6 bases). The CDR3 extends over 15 amino acids. Germline-derived CDR1 and CDR2 are LNHDA and SQIVND (reference sequence). Trimming left V 3 bases short and J 7 bases short, with 16 bases between. CDR3 protein: CASSISPDSGNIQYF. In nucleotides, the CDR3 is TGTGCCAGTAGTATCTCCCCGGACAGTGGGAACATTCAGTACTTC.

The chain recombines TRBV9 with TRBJ2-2; D is unclear. V lost 4 bases, J lost 7 bases, and 14 bases lay in between. Germline-derived CDR1 and CDR2 are SGDLS and YYNGEE. The CDR3 totals 14 residues. CDR3 nucleotides: TGTGCCAGCAGCCCAATCCCCCCCAGCGGGGAGCTGTTTTTT. Translation: CASSPIPPSGELFF. The full variable domain, in which reference TRBV9 and TRBJ2-2 provide the parts outside the CDR3, is DSGVTQTPKHLITATGQRVTLRCSPRSGDLSVYWYQQSLDQGLQFLIQYYNGEERAKGNILERFSAQQFPDLHSELNLSSLELGDSALYFCASSPIPPSGELFFGEGSRLTVL.

J is TRBJ1-6 and V is TRBV4-3, with TRBD1 matching 7 bases. The J segment lost 7 bases and the V segment lost 4 bases, leaving 13 bases of the junction unmatched. The CDR3 totals 17 residues. Germline loops: CDR1 LGHNA, CDR2 YSLEER. DNA for the CDR3: TGCGCCAGCAGCCTAAGCAGGGGGGACTGGGGAAATTCACCCCTCCACTTT. As protein: CASSLSRGDWGNSPLHF.

The chain recombines TRBV28 with TRBJ1-2, with 12 bases that match TRBD1. This CDR3 has 16 residues. J gave up 8 bases and V 5 bases, and 12 bases lay outside the gene matches. Looked up from germline, CDR1 is MDHEN and CDR2 is SYDVKM. CDR3 nucleotides: TGTGCCAGCAGTCCGGAAGGGACAGGGGGCTCTAAGGGCTACACCTTC. Translation gives CASSPEGTGGSKGYTF.

This clone was detected a few times. The genes are TRBV18 and TRBJ2-2, with 7 bases aligning to TRBD2. CDR3 length equals 16 residues. Unmatched junction bases numbered 2, after V lost 0 bases and J lost 1 base. The V gene's germline CDR1 is KGHSH and CDR2 LQKENI. In DNA, the CDR3 is TGTGCCAGCTCACCACCGGGACTACTGAACACCGGGGAGCTGTTTTTT. Translating gives CASSPPGLLNTGELFF.

The rearrangement links TRBV19 to TRBJ1-5; 8 positions match TRBD1. Germline V lookup: CDR1 LNHDA, CDR2 SQIVND (reference sequence). V was pared by 8 bases and J by 7 bases, with 16 bases of the junction left unmatched. The CDR3 covers 16 residues. The CDR3 here is CASAEGETGVEQPQHF. The CDR3 DNA sequence: TGTGCCAGTGCTGAGGGGGAGACAGGGGTGGAACAGCCCCAGCATTTT.

The chain carries TRBV4-3 and TRBJ1-3; D gene ambiguous. Trimming cost V 1 base and J 8 bases, with 9 bases left between them. This CDR3 spans 13 amino acids. Germline V CDR1 and CDR2: LGHNA, YSLEER. CDR3 bases: TGCGCCAGCAGCCAAGGAGAGGGTGACACCATATATTTT. Its translation: CASSQGEGDTIYF.

This chain joins TRBV5-1 and TRBJ2-1; D is uncertain. V was trimmed by 3 bases and J by 2 bases, leaving 12 bases between them. Germline V CDR1 and CDR2: SGHRS, YFSETQ. The CDR3 has 15 residues. The CDR3, as DNA: TGCGCCAGCAGCTACGAAGCCAACCCCTACAATGAGCAGTTCTTC. This gives the protein CASSYEANPYNEQFF.

The V and J genes are TRBV9 and TRBJ2-1; 7 nucleotides match TRBD2. Trimming at V came to 3 bases and at J to 6 bases, leaving 9 bases not matched to a gene. This CDR3 region has 15 residues. In germline, CDR1 is SGDLS, CDR2 YYNGEE. The CDR3 is CASSARLAGVNEQFF. CDR3 DNA: TGTGCCAGCAGCGCCAGACTAGCAGGAGTCAATGAGCAGTTCTTC.

V usage is TRBV11-2 and J usage is TRBJ2-7; D is unclear. Germline V gives CDR1 SGHAT, CDR2 FQNNGV. Trimming shortened V by 5 bases and J by 6 bases, and 8 bases separated the two germline ends. The CDR3 is 11 residues long. CDR3 nucleotides: TGTGCCAGCAGCCCCTCCCGCGAGCAGTACTTC. It specifies CASSPSREQYF.

The sample holds a few counts of this clone. The chain links TRBV6-6 to TRBJ2-5, with 8 bases matching TRBD1. Trimming removed 5 bases from V and 5 bases from J; junction bases left unmatched: 10. The CDR3 loop spans 15 amino acids. Germline CDR1 and CDR2: MNHNY and SVGAGI (reference sequence). DNA of the CDR3: TGTGCCAGCAGTCGATCTGGGACAGGTTCGGAGACCCAGTACTTC. As protein: CASSRSGTGSETQYF.